Listed here is a single T cell receptor (beta chain). Its antigen is not identified. The data derive from a study of cytotoxic CD8 clonotypes in ibrutinib-treated CLL. Study-wide results and limits: Sustained-remission and progressing patients had different sampling times.

Some clones are missing from TCRdb's copy, which holds only in-frame ones; the method was immunoSEQ multiplex PCR. There are some 200,000 clones in the sample; around three quarters occur only once, and around 15% lies in the top ten. Trimming shortened V by 8 bases and J by 1 base, and 11 bases separated the two germline ends. The CDR3 spans 13 residues. CDR1 LNHNV and CDR2 YYDKDF come from the germline V gene (reference sequence). The sequence was collected from a human donor with chronic lymphocytic leukemia. Sequenced here: PBMCs, sampled after 24 months of ibrutinib treatment. V gene TRBV15 combines with J gene TRBJ2-5; tentatively, D is TRBD2 (6 bases). This CDR3 reads CATATRFQETQYF. In nucleotides, the CDR3 is TGTGCCACCGCGACTAGATTCCAAGAGACCCAGTACTTC.